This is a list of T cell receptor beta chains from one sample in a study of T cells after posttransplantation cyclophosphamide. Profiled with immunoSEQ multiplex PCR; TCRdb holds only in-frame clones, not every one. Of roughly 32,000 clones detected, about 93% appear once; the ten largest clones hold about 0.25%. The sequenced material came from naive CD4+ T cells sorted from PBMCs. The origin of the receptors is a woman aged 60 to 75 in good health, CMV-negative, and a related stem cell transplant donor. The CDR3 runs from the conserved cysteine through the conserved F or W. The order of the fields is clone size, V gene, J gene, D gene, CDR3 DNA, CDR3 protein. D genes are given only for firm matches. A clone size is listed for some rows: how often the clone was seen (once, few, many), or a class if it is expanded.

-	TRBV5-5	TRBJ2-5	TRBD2	TGTGCCAGCAGCCGACTAGCGGGGGGGCCGGAGACCCAGTACTTC	CASSRLAGGPETQYF
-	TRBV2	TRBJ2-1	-	TGTGCCATCAAGGGGGGGAGGGGAGGGTATGAGCAGTTCTTC	CAIKGGRGGYEQFF
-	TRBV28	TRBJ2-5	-	TGTGCCAGCAGTTTGCCGGACCAAGAGACCCAGTACTTC	CASSLPDQETQYF
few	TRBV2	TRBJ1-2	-	TGTGCCAGCAGGAGTACAGGGAATGGCTACACCTTC	CASRSTGNGYTF
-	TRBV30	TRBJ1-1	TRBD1	TGTGCCTGGAGTGTATCCCGGACAGGAGAGAAGGCTTTCTTT	CAWSVSRTGEKAFF
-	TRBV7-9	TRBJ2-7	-	TGTGCCAGCAGCCGGAAGGGGCAGGGTGATGCGGGAATCACCTACGAGCAGTACTTC	CASSRKGQGDAGITYEQYF
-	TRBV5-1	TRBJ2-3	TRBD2	TGCGCCAGCAGCCAAGGGACTAGCGGGAGACCTAGCACAGATACGCAGTATTTT	CASSQGTSGRPSTDTQYF
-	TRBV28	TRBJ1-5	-	TGTGCCAGCCGCAACCAGGGTGATCAGCCCCAGCATTTT	CASRNQGDQPQHF
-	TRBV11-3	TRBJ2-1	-	TGTGCCAGCACCCCGGGGGGCCACAATGAGCAGTTCTTC	CASTPGGHNEQFF
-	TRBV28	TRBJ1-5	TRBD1	TGTGCCAGCAGACCAGGACAGGTGGGTCAGCCCCAGCATTTT	CASRPGQVGQPQHF
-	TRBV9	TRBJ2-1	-	TGTGCCAGCAGCGTAGTAGCCGACTTCTCGGCCCGACATGAGCAGTTCTTC	CASSVVADFSARHEQFF
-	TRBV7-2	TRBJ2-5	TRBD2	TGTGCCAGCAGCCTGCGGACTAGCGGTCAAGAGACCCAGTACTTC	CASSLRTSGQETQYF
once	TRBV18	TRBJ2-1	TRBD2	TGTGCCAGCTCGTGGACTAGCGGGACGGGGAATGAGCAGTTCTTC	CASSWTSGTGNEQFF
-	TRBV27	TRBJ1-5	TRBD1	TGTGCCAGCAGTTTATTGGGACAGGGGGGCAATCAGCCCCAGCATTTT	CASSLLGQGGNQPQHF
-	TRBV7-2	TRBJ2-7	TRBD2	TGTGCCAGCAGCTTAGAGGGTACTAGCGGGGGGAGGGAGCAGTACTTC	CASSLEGTSGGREQYF
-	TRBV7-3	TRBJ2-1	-	TGTGCCAGCAGCTTATCTAGGCCAGTGCTCAATGAGCAGTTCTTC	CASSLSRPVLNEQFF
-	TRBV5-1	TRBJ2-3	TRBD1	TGCGCCAGCAGCTCCAGGGGGCGCGGCACAGATACGCAGTATTTT	CASSSRGRGTDTQYF
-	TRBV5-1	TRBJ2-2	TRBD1	TGCGCCAGCAGCTGGACAGGGGACGGGGAGCTGTTTTTT	CASSWTGDGELFF
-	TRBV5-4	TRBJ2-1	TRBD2	TGTGCCAGCAGCCGCGGGGGGGCGACCTACAATGAGCAGTTCTTC	CASSRGGATYNEQFF
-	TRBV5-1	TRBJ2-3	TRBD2	TGCGCCAGCAGCTTGGGTCCTAGCGGCCTTTCCACAGATACGCAGTATTTT	CASSLGPSGLSTDTQYF
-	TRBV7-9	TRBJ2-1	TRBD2	TGTGCCAGCAGCCTCGGACTAGCGGGAGGTGGTGAGCAGTTCTTC	CASSLGLAGGGEQFF
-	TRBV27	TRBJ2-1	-	TGTGCCAGCAGTTTCGGAGGGGGGGCCTACAATGAGCAGTTCTTC	CASSFGGGAYNEQFF
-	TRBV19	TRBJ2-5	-	TGTGCCAGTAGTATTGCAGGGTCCGGTGGAGAGACCCAGTACTTC	CASSIAGSGGETQYF
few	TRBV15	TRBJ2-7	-	TGTGCCACCAGCAGTGCGGTTATCTACGAGCAGTACTTC	CATSSAVIYEQYF
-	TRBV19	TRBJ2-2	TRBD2	TGTGCCAGTAGTAGGAGCGGGAGAGAAACCGGGGAGCTGTTTTTT	CASSRSGRETGELFF
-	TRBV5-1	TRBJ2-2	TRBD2	TGCGCCAGCAGTGGATCGGGACTAGCGGGCACCGGGGAGCTGTTTTTT	CASSGSGLAGTGELFF
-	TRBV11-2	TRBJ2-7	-	TGTGCCAGCAGCATCCGTTTGGGCTCTTGGGGCTTCCACGAGCAGTACTTC	CASSIRLGSWGFHEQYF
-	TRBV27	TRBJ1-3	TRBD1	TGTGCCAGCAGGACCGGGACAGGCCTCGGAAACACCATATATTTT	CASRTGTGLGNTIYF
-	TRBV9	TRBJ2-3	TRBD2	TGTGCCAGCAGCGTAGAAGGCGGGAGGGCGACAGATACGCAGTATTTT	CASSVEGGRATDTQYF
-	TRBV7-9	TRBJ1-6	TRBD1	TGTGCCAGCAGCTCCGGGACAGTCGGTTCACCCCTCCACTTT	CASSSGTVGSPLHF
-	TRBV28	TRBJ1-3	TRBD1	TGTGCCAGCAGCTCACAGGGGGCCAGGGACACCATATATTTT	CASSSQGARDTIYF
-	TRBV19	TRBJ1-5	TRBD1	TGTGCCAGTAGTAGCCGGGACAGCCCGGGACAGCCCCAGCATTTT	CASSSRDSPGQPQHF
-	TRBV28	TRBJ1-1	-	TGTGCCAGCGGAGGACAGAAGGCTTTCTTT	CASGGQKAFF
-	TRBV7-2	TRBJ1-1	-	TGTGCCAGCAGCTTACTAGGGGGGAACACTGAAGCTTTCTTT	CASSLLGGNTEAFF
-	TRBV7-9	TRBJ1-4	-	TGTGCCAGCAGCCCCGGGACACATCTCGCCGAGAAGGAAAAACTGTTTTTT	CASSPGTHLAEKEKLFF
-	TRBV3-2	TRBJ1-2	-	TGTGCCAGCAGCCACGCCGAGTCCTTC	CASSHAESF
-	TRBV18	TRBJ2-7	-	TGTGCCAGCCGTCTTCGGGACTCGATCTACGAGCAGTACTTC	CASRLRDSIYEQYF
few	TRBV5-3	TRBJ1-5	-	TGTGCCAGCCTCCCCCAGACAGGTAATCAGCCCCAGCATTTT	CASLPQTGNQPQHF
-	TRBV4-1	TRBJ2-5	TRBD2	TGCGCCAGCAGCCAAGATGGGGGGACTAGCCTCCAAGAGACCCAGTACTTC	CASSQDGGTSLQETQYF
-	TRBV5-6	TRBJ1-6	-	TGTGCCAGCAGCTTGGCTTGGGTTGAAGTAGCGTATTCACCCCTCCACTTT	CASSLAWVEVAYSPLHF